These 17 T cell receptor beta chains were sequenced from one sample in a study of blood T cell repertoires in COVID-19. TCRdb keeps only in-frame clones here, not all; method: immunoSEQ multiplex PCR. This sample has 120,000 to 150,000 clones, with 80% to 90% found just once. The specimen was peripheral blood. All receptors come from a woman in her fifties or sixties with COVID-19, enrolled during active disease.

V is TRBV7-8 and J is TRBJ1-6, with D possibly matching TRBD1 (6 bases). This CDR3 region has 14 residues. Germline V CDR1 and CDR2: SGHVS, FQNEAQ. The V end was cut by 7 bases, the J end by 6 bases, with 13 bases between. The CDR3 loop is CASKGGPSNSPLHF. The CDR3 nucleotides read TGTGCCAGCAAAGGGGGTCCTAGTAATTCACCCCTCCACTTT.

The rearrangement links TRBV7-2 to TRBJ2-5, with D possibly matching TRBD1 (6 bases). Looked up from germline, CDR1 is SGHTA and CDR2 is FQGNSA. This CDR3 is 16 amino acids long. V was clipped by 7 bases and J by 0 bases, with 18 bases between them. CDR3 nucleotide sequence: TGTGCCAGCACCAACCCGACAGGATCGTACCAAGAGACCCAGTACTTC. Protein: CASTNPTGSYQETQYF.

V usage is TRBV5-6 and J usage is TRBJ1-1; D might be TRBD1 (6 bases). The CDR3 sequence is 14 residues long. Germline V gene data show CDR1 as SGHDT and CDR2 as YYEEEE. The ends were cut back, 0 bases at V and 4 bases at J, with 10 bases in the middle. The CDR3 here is CASSLGQGITEAFF. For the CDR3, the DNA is TGTGCCAGCAGCTTGGGGCAGGGGATCACTGAAGCTTTCTTT.

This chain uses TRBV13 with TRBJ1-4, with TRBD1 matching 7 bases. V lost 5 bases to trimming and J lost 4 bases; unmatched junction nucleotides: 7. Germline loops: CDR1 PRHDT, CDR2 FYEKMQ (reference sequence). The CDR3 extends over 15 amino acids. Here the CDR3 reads CASSVAGTDNEKLFF. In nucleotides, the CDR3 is TGTGCCAGCAGCGTGGCCGGGACAGATAATGAAAAACTGTTTTTT.

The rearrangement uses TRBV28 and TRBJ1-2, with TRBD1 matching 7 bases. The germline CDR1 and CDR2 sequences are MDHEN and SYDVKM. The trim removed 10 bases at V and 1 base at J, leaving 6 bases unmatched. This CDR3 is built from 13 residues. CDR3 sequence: CATGTVLNYGYTF. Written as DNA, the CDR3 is TGTGCCACCGGGACAGTTCTTAACTATGGCTACACCTTC.

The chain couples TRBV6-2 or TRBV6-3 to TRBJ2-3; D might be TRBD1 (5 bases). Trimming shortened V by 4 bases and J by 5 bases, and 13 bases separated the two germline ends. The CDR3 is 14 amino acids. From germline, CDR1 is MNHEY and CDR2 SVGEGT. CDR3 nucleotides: TGTGCCAGCAGTTCCGGGCAGGGCAGAGATACGCAGTATTTT. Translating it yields CASSSGQGRDTQYF.

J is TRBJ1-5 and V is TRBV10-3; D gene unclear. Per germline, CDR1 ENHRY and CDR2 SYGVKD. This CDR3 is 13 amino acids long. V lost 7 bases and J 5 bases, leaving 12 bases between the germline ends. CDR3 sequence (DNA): TGTGCCATCAACAGCCAGATGGATCAGCCCCAGCATTTT. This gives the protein CAINSQMDQPQHF.

CDR3 sequence (DNA): TGTGCCACCAGTGATTCGGGACAGGAGTATGGCTACACCTTC. This codes for CATSDSGQEYGYTF. The chain joins TRBV24-1 to TRBJ1-2, with TRBD1 matching 8 bases. V shed 2 bases and J 5 bases; nucleotides not matched to a gene: 3. The length of the CDR3 is 14 residues. Per the germline V gene, CDR1 is KGHDR and CDR2 is SFDVKD.

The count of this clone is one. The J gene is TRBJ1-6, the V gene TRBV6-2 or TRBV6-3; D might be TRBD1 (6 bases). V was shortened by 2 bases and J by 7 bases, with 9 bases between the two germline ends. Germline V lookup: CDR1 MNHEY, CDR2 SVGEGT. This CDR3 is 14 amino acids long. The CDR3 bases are TGTGCCAGCAGTTACGGGACACCCAATTCACCCCTCCACTTT. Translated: CASSYGTPNSPLHF.

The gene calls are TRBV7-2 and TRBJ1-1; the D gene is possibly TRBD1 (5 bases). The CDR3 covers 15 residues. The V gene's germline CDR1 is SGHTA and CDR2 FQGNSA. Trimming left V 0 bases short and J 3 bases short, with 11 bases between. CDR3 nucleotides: TGTGCCAGCAGCTTAGCGCTCGGCAGGGACACTGAAGCTTTCTTT. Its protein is CASSLALGRDTEAFF.

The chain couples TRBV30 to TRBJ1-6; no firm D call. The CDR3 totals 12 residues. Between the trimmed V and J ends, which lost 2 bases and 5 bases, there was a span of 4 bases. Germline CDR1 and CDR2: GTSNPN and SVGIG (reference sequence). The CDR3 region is CAWSRDNSPLHF. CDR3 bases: TGTGCCTGGAGTAGAGATAATTCACCCCTCCACTTT.

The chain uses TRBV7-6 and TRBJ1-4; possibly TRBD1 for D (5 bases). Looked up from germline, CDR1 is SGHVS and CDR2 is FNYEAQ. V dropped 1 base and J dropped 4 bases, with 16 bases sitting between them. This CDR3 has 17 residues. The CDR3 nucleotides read TGTGCCAGCAGCTTAGGCTCCTGGCAGGGCTATAATGAAAAACTGTTTTTT. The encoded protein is CASSLGSWQGYNEKLFF.

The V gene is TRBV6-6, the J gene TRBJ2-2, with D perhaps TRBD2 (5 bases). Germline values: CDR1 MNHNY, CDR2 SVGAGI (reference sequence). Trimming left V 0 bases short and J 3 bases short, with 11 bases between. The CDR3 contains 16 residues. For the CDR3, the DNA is TGTGCCAGCAGTTACTCGAGCGGTCCGGACACCGGGGAGCTGTTTTTT. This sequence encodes CASSYSSGPDTGELFF.

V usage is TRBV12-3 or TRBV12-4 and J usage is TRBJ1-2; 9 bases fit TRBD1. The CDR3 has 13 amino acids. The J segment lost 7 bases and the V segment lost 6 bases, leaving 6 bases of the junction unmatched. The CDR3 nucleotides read TGTGCCAGCAGCATCACAGGGGGCCTTGGCTACACCTTC. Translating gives CASSITGGLGYTF.

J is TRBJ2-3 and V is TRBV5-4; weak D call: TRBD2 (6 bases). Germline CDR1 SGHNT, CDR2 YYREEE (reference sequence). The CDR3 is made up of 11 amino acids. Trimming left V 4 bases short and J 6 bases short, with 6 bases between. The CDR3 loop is CASSGGDTQYF. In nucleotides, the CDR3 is TGTGCCAGCAGCGGAGGGGATACGCAGTATTTT. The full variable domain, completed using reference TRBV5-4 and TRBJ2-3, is ETGVTQSPTHLIKTRGQQVTLRCSSQSGHNTVSWYQQALGQGPQFIFQYYREEENGRGNFPPRFSGLQFPNYSSELNVNALELDDSALYLCASSGGDTQYFGPGTRLTVL.

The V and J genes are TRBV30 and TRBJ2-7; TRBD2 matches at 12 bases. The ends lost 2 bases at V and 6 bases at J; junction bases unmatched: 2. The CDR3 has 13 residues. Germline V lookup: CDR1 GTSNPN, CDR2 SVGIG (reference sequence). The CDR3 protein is CAWSRGLAGEQYF. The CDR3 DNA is TGTGCCTGGAGTCGGGGACTAGCGGGCGAGCAGTACTTC.

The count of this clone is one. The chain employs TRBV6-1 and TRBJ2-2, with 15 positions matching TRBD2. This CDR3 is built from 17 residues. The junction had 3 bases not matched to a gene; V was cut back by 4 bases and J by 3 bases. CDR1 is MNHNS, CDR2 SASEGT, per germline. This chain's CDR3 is CASSGTSGGGYTGELFF. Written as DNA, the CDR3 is TGTGCCAGCAGTGGGACTAGCGGGGGGGGTTACACCGGGGAGCTGTTTTTT.